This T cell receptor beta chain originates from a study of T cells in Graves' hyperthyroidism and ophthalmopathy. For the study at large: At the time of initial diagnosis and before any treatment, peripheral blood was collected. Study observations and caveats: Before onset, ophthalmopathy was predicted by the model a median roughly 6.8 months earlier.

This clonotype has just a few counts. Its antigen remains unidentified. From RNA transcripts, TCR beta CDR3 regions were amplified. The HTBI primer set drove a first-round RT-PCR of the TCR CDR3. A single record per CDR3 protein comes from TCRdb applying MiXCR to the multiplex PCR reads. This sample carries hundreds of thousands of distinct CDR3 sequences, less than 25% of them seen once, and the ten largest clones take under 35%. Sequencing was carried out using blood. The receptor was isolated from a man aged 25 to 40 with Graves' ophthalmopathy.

The DNA of the CDR3 is TGTGCCAGCAGCTCGGGAGGACTAGCGGTTTTTGGTGAGCAGTTCTTC. Amino acid sequence: CASSSGGLAVFGEQFF. V is TRBV5-4 and J is TRBJ2-1, with 10 bases fitting TRBD2. Trimming at V came to 3 bases and at J to 9 bases, leaving 12 bases not matched to a gene. The CDR3 is made up of 16 amino acids. Germline CDR1 is SGHNT and CDR2 is YYREEE (reference sequence). The variable domain in full, completed from reference TRBV5-4 and TRBJ2-1, reads ETGVTQSPTHLIKTRGQQVTLRCSSQSGHNTVSWYQQALGQGPQFIFQYYREEENGRGNFPPRFSGLQFPNYSSELNVNALELDDSALYLCASSSGGLAVFGEQFFGPGTRLTVL.